This TCR beta chain originates from a study of blood T cell repertoires in COVID-19. V lost 5 bases and J lost 2; bases outside the gene matches: 7. Germline CDR1 is SEHNR and CDR2 is FQNEAQ (reference sequence). The CDR3 is 16 amino acids. Method: immunoSEQ multiplex PCR; TCRdb's copy keeps in-frame clones and lacks some. The data contain under 75,000 clones, about 80% of them singletons. This chain uses TRBV7-9 with TRBJ1-3; 9 bases are shared with TRBD1. The sequence derives from a man between 65 and 79 years old who had recovered from COVID-19. The material sequenced was peripheral blood. The CDR3 region is CASSQDRGIPGNTIYF. The CDR3 region has the DNA TGTGCCAGCAGCCAGGACAGGGGAATTCCTGGAAACACCATATATTTT.